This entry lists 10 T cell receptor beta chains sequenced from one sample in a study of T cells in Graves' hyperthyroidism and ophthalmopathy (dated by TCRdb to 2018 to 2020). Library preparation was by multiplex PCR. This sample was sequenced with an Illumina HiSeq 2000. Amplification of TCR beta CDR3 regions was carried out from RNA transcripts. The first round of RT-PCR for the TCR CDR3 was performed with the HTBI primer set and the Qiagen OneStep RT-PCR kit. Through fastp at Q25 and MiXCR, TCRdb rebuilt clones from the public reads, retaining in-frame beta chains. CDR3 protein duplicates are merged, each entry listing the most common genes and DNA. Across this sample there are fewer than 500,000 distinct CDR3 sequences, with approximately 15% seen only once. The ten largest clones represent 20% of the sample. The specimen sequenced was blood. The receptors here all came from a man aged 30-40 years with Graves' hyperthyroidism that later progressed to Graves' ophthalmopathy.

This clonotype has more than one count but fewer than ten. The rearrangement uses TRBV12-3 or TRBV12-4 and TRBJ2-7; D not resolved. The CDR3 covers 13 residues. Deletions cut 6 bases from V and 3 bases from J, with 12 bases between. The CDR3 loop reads CASRPDGIYEQYF. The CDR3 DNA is TGTGCCAGCAGGCCCGACGGAATCTACGAGCAGTACTTC.

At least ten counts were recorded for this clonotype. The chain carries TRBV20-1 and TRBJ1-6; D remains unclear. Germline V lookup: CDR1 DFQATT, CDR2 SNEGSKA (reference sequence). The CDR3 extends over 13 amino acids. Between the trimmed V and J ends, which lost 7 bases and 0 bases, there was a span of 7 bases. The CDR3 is CSVGSSYNSPLHF. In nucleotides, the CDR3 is TGCAGTGTGGGGAGCTCCTATAATTCACCCCTCCACTTT.

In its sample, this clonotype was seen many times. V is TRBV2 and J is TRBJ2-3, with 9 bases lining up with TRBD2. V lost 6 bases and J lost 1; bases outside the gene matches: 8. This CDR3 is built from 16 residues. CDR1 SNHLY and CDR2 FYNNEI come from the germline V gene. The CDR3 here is CASSPPSGVRTDTQYF. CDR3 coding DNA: TGTGCCAGCAGCCCCCCTAGCGGGGTTCGCACAGATACGCAGTATTTT.

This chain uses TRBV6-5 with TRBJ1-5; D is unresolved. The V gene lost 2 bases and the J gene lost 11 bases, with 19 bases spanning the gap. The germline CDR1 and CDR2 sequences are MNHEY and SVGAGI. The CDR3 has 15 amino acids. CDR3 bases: TGTGCCAGCAGTTACACCTTCGGGTTGGTTGAGGCCCAGCATTTT. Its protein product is CASSYTFGLVEAQHF.

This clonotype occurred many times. The CDR3 DNA reads as TGTGCCAGCAGAGGGGCGCAGAGCTCCTACAATGAGCAGTTCTTC. Its protein product is CASRGAQSSYNEQFF. The chain employs TRBV28 and TRBJ2-1, with D perhaps matching TRBD1 (5 bases). Germline CDR1 and CDR2: MDHEN and SYDVKM. There are 15 residues in the CDR3. V was pared by 6 bases and J by 0 bases, with 12 bases between.

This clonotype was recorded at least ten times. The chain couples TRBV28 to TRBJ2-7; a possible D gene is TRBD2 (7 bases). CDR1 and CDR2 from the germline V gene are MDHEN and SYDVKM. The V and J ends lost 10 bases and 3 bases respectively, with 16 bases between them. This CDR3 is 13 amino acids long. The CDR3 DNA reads TGTGCCACCGAACAGGGAGGGGACTACGAGCAGTACTTC. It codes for CATEQGGDYEQYF.

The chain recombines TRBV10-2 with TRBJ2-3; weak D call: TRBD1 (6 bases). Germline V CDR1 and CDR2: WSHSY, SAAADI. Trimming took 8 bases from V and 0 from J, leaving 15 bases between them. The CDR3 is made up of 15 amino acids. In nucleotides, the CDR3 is TGCGCCAGCTTTTCCGGGACATCTAGCACAGATACGCAGTATTTT. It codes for CASFSGTSSTDTQYF.

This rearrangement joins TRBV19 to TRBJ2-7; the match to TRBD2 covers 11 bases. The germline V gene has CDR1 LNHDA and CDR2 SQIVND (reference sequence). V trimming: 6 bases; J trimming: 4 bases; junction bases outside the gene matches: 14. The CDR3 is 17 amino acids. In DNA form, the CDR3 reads TGTGCCAGTAGCCGCCAACGGGACACTAGCGGGGGTTACGAGCAGTACTTC. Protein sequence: CASSRQRDTSGGYEQYF.

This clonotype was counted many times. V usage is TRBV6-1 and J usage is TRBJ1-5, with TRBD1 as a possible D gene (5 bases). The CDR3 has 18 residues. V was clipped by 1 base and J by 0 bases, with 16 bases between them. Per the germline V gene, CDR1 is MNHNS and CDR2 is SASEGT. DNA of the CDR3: TGTGCCAGCAGTGAAGTATCCCCCTGGGGGGGTAGCAATCAGCCCCAGCATTTT. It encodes CASSEVSPWGGSNQPQHF.

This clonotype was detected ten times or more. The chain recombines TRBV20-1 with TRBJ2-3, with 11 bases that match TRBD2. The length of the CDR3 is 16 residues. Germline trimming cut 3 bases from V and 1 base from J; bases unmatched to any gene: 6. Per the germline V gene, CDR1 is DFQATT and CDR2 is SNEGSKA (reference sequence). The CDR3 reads CSARGELAGGTDTQYF. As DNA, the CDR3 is TGCAGTGCTAGGGGGGAACTAGCGGGAGGCACAGATACGCAGTATTTT.